This T cell receptor (beta chain) was sequenced for a study of blood T cell repertoires in COVID-19 (TCRdb year 2020). For the study in its entirety: Collaborator samples came from the United States, Italy and Spain and covered acute and convalescent phases of COVID-19. The material from the prospective study consisted of cDNA or gDNA derived from T cells, B-cell-depleted T cells, or PBMCs. Deeply sampled blood TCRbeta repertoires from subjects exposed to, actively infected with, or recovered from COVID-19 were included in the dataset. A freely available public database, intended as a resource for researchers studying the immune response to SARS-CoV-2, is where the repertoires were released. Samples came from the ongoing ImmuneRACE study (first 160 participants) plus 1,254 subjects from 6 global collaborators. The sample metadata nearly always contained a de-identified subject ID, COVID-19 status, age in years and sex. HLA class I and class II types, where available, came from metadata supplied by the sample provider rather than from assay-based typing. What the authors observed across the whole study: The amount of clinical and demographic metadata varied by source and participant and was provided uncurated.

One collaborating source in Seattle enrolled patients while the patients were actively infected and followed the patients over time throughout the course of disease. Each collaborating institution followed its own protocols to collect whole blood in K2EDTA tubes. For TCRbeta analysis, collaborators shipped samples as frozen whole blood, isolated PBMCs, or DNA extracted from either of those sample types. Germline trimming: 5 bases from V, 5 bases from J; junction bases outside gene matches: 10. The CDR3 goes from the cysteine to the phenylalanine over 15 residues. Solely the CDR3 DNA is kept, with 45 bases framed from the first base. From a lookup of the germline V gene, CDR1 and CDR2 are SNHLY and FYNNEI. TCRbeta CDR3 regions were amplified from genomic DNA by means of the immunoSEQ Assay, a bias-controlled multiplex PCR. The authors' analysis ran thus. The number of nucleated cells in each sample was estimated from the amplification of reference gene primers within the assay. To quantify the absolute abundance of each unique TCRbeta CDR3 rearrangement, sequence reads were collapsed and filtered. Productive Simpson clonality was computed per sample as the square root of Simpson's diversity index over productive rearrangements. As stored in TCRdb, this immuneACCESS dataset retains in-frame rearrangements with V and J assigned. A fraction of the clones does not appear; measured against another copy, unresolved V genes explain less than half of the discrepancy, and the remainder lacks a known reason. V and J calls and clone size are as listed in that table; D and trimming were resolved from the DNA. A total of around 340,000 clones appear in this sample, 86% of them only once. Under 8.5% of the sample belongs to the ten largest clones.

The sample holds one count of this clone. Its binding antigen is unknown. No much larger clone exists at a distance of one base, and base qualities are not known. The sequenced material came from peripheral blood. The sequence was collected from a woman aged 55-75 years with COVID-19, enrolled during active disease. The chain is assembled from TRBV2 and TRBJ2-7; 9 central bases correspond to TRBD1. The bases are TGTGCCAGCAGTTTTACCGGGACAGGGTCCAACGAGCAGTACTTC. Its translation reads: CASSFTGTGSNEQYF.